This entry features one T cell receptor beta chain sequence. Its ends do not fully match the called genes, so a read error is possible. These data originate in a study of blood T cell repertoires in COVID-19. Study summary: In each case, the material was cDNA or gDNA derived from T cells, B-cell-depleted T cells, or PBMCs.

Recruitment covered about 25 US areas and drew participants whose ages spanned about 18 to 90 years. Two negative PCRs, clearance, or symptom resolution had been documented for recovered Cohort 3 donors. In the source study's methods: The assay estimated nucleated cells by amplifying reference gene primers. TCRdb keeps only in-frame clones here, not all; method: immunoSEQ multiplex PCR. V and J calls and clone size are given by that table; D and trimming were obtained from the DNA. The table has about 250,000 clones, approximately 85% seen once. The CDR3 spans 14 residues. Germline V CDR1 and CDR2: MNHNS, SASEGT.

The chain joins TRBV6-1 to TRBJ2-1, with TRBD2 matching 7 bases. Sequencing was carried out using PBMCs or T cells enriched from blood (not recorded which). The TCR comes from a woman aged 25-40 years who had recovered from COVID-19. The CDR3 region has the DNA TGTGCCAGCGGTGAATTAGCGGGCTACAATGAGCAGTTCTTC. As protein: CASGELAGYNEQFF.